What follows are 14 T cell receptor beta chains derived from one specimen sequenced in a study of T cell responses to AZD1222 COVID-19 vaccine. Measured with immunoSEQ multiplex PCR; TCRdb has only the in-frame clones, and not every one. The data hold some 150,000 clones, with 90% to 95% observed a single time. The material sequenced was peripheral blood, taken on day 0 of AZD1222 vaccination. The receptors were sampled from an adult in good health.

This clone is a singleton in its sample. The CDR3 nucleotides read TGTGCCACCAGCAGAGATGACTATGGCTACACCTTC. It codes for CATSRDDYGYTF. The V gene is TRBV15, the J gene TRBJ1-2; unclear D gene. V gave up 0 bases and J gave up 3 bases, with 2 bases separating them. In germline, CDR1 is LNHNV, CDR2 YYDKDF (reference sequence). This CDR3 region has 12 residues.

This clone was detected once. This chain connects TRBV7-2 to TRBJ2-7; no firm D call. The CDR3 extends over 13 amino acids. Trimming removed 4 bases at V and 1 base at J, with 8 bases between. Germline V gives CDR1 SGHTA, CDR2 FQGNSA. CDR3 DNA: TGTGCCAGCAGCTGGGCGAATTCCTACGAGCAGTACTTC. This sequence encodes CASSWANSYEQYF. Filled out from reference TRBV7-2 and TRBJ2-7, the complete variable domain reads GAGVSQSPSNKVTEKGKDVELRCDPISGHTALYWYRQSLGQGLEFLIYFQGNSAPDKSGLPSDRFSAERTGGSVSTLTIQRTQQEDSAVYLCASSWANSYEQYFGPGTRLTVT.

The rearrangement links TRBV5-4 to TRBJ2-5, with 8 bases lining up with TRBD1. The V and J ends lost 0 bases and 5 bases, in that order; junction bases with no gene match: 3. This CDR3 spans 14 amino acids. Germline V lookup: CDR1 SGHNT, CDR2 YYREEE (reference sequence). CDR3 loop: CASSLAGTGETQYF. DNA for the CDR3: TGTGCCAGCAGCTTGGCCGGGACAGGCGAGACCCAGTACTTC.

The CDR3 loop reads CAISPPGQTISGNTIYF. Here the CDR3 DNA reads TGTGCCATCAGCCCACCGGGACAAACAATCTCTGGAAACACCATATATTTT. V usage is TRBV10-3 and J usage is TRBJ1-3; maybe TRBD1 (6 bases). Trimming removed 6 bases at V and 0 bases at J, with 18 bases between. CDR3 length equals 17 residues. Germline CDR1 ENHRY, CDR2 SYGVKD.

The V and J genes are TRBV23-1 and TRBJ1-6, with D hard to call. TRBV23-1 is an ORF, and what it does is uncertain. Trimming stripped 0 bases from V and 7 bases from J, with 10 bases between. The CDR3 has 15 residues. CDR3 DNA: TGCGCCAGCAGTCAATCGGACCTTTCGAATTCACCCCTCCACTTT. This sequence encodes CASSQSDLSNSPLHF.

The chain combines TRBV7-2 with TRBJ2-5; D gene uncertain. The CDR3 is made up of 13 amino acids. V lost 2 bases, J lost 2 bases, and 6 bases lay in between. Germline assignment: CDR1 SGHTA and CDR2 FQGNSA. CDR3 protein: CASSLLLQETQYF. The CDR3 DNA reads as TGTGCCAGCAGCTTACTCCTACAAGAGACCCAGTACTTC. Full variable domain (missing parts from reference TRBV7-2 and TRBJ2-5): GAGVSQSPSNKVTEKGKDVELRCDPISGHTALYWYRQSLGQGLEFLIYFQGNSAPDKSGLPSDRFSAERTGGSVSTLTIQRTQQEDSAVYLCASSLLLQETQYFGPGTRLLVL.

The J gene is TRBJ1-2, the V gene TRBV27, with D unclear. Germline V CDR1 and CDR2: MNHEY, SMNVEV (reference sequence). V shed 2 bases and J shed 0 bases, with 10 bases lying between them. The CDR3 covers 15 residues. This CDR3 reads CASSLMSSANYGYTF. The DNA for the CDR3 is TGTGCCAGCAGTTTAATGTCGTCAGCTAACTATGGCTACACCTTC.

The chain joins TRBV2 to TRBJ2-5; D may be TRBD2 (6 bases). The germline V gene has CDR1 SNHLY and CDR2 FYNNEI. This CDR3 is 14 amino acids long. Trimming removed 8 bases from V and 0 bases from J, with 13 bases in between. The CDR3 sequence: CASAHGGYQETQYF. In DNA, the CDR3 is TGTGCCAGCGCTCATGGGGGGTACCAAGAGACCCAGTACTTC.

V gene TRBV19 combines with J gene TRBJ1-2; the D gene is possibly TRBD1 (6 bases). Per the germline V gene, CDR1 is LNHDA and CDR2 is SQIVND (reference sequence). This CDR3 region has 14 residues. The ends were cut back, 2 bases at V and 7 bases at J, with 14 bases in the middle. DNA for the CDR3: TGTGCCAGTAGTATATCGGGGGCCAATACTGGCTACACCTTC. The encoded protein is CASSISGANTGYTF.

The chain joins TRBV9 to TRBJ1-1; the D is unclear. CDR1 and CDR2 from the germline V gene are SGDLS and YYNGEE. There are 14 residues in the CDR3. Trimming left V 3 bases short and J 3 bases short, with 12 bases between. This chain's CDR3 is CASSGQLWDTEAFF. The CDR3 DNA sequence: TGTGCCAGCAGCGGTCAATTATGGGACACTGAAGCTTTCTTT.

The chain couples TRBV27 to TRBJ2-5; 7 bases are a match to TRBD1. The junction had 8 bases not matched to a gene; V was cut back by 0 bases and J by 1 base. The CDR3 loop spans 17 amino acids. Germline V gene lookup returns CDR1 MNHEY and CDR2 SMNVEV (reference sequence). In DNA, the CDR3 is TGTGCCAGCAGTTTATCGAGACAGGGCCCGGGCCAAGAGACCCAGTACTTC. This gives the protein CASSLSRQGPGQETQYF.

This clone was found a few times. The V and J genes are TRBV30 and TRBJ1-1; D might be TRBD1 (6 bases). Germline-derived CDR1 and CDR2 are GTSNPN and SVGIG (reference sequence). The V gene lost 7 bases and the J gene lost 0 bases, with 12 bases spanning the gap. The CDR3 is 13 residues long. CDR3 DNA: TGTGCCTACAGGGTCGGAGTGAACACTGAAGCTTTCTTT. This codes for CAYRVGVNTEAFF.

The CDR3 protein is CASSLRESRAINEQFF. The CDR3 nucleotides are TGTGCCAGCTCACTTCGGGAGAGCCGGGCCATCAATGAGCAGTTCTTC. The chain couples TRBV18 to TRBJ2-1; D is possibly TRBD2 (6 bases). The CDR3 runs to 16 residues. The V end was cut by 4 bases, the J end by 6 bases, with 19 bases between. CDR1 is KGHSH and CDR2 is LQKENI in the germline V gene. Based on the CDR3 plus reference TRBV18 and TRBJ2-1, the full variable domain is NAGVMQNPRHLVRRRGQEARLRCSPMKGHSHVYWYRQLPEEGLKFMVYLQKENIIDESGMPKERFSAEFPKEGPSILRIQQVVRGDSAAYFCASSLRESRAINEQFFGPGTRLTVL.

The chain employs TRBV5-6 and TRBJ2-1, with TRBD1 matching over 8 bases. The CDR3 has 14 residues. After removal of 4 bases from V and 9 bases from J, the junction contained 9 bases not matched to a gene. CDR1 SGHDT and CDR2 YYEEEE come from the germline V gene. Here the CDR3 reads CASSLRQGSIEQFF. The CDR3 DNA reads as TGTGCCAGCAGCCTTCGACAGGGGTCAATTGAGCAGTTCTTC.